This paragraph reports one TCR beta chain. Its antigen is still unknown. PCR employed 60 Vbeta and 13 Jbeta primers. Assay used: immunoSEQ multiplex PCR; TCRdb lists only in-frame clones, some missing. The sample has around 140,000 clones, approximately 74% seen once. The sample originates from a study of cytomegalovirus exposure and HLA in healthy donors. Study conclusions and caveats: Most TCR sequences were seen very rarely across donors, but some public TCRs occurred in many. Per a later analysis, 15,000 to 20,000 TCR beta sequences showed association with HLA alleles at 0.05 false discovery rate.

As for the donors, each was a healthy bone marrow donor. The CDR3 length is 14 residues. CDR1 is SEHNR and CDR2 is FQNEAQ in the germline V gene (reference sequence). V lost 5 bases to trimming and J lost 0 bases, with 10 bases between them. Sequenced sample: PBMCs. The sequence was collected from a male donor in good health and CMV-seronegative. This chain connects TRBV7-9 to TRBJ1-2, with unresolved D. CDR3 sequence: CASSPRSTNYGYTF. The CDR3 nucleotides read TGTGCCAGCAGCCCGCGTTCCACTAACTATGGCTACACCTTC.